This is a list of T cell receptor beta chains from one sample in a study of T cells in localized non-small cell lung cancer. Some clones are missing from TCRdb's copy, which holds only in-frame ones; the method was immunoSEQ multiplex PCR. The sample contains 90,000 to 100,000 clones, roughly 90% of which appear only once. The starting material was PBMCs, obtained before any cancer treatment. The receptors were gathered from a woman aged 40-75 years with stage II squamous cell lung carcinoma. Each CDR3 is given with its conserved first and last residue. A D gene is named only where the DNA matches it firmly. Expanded clones are given a class, and other clones once, few, many or no size at all.

V gene: TRBV18; clone size: once; D gene: NA; J gene: TRBJ1-2; CDR3 protein: CASSPRKADYGYTF; CDR3 DNA: TGTGCCAGCTCACCACGGAAAGCGGACTATGGCTACACCTTC
V gene: TRBV27; clone size: NA; D gene: NA; J gene: TRBJ2-7; CDR3 protein: CASRPPGTRNYEQYF; CDR3 DNA: TGTGCCAGCAGACCCCCCGGGACAAGAAACTACGAGCAGTACTTC
V gene: TRBV14; clone size: NA; D gene: TRBD1; J gene: TRBJ1-2; CDR3 protein: CASSHPRGDTNYGYTF; CDR3 DNA: TGTGCCAGCAGCCACCCCAGGGGGGACACAAACTATGGCTACACCTTC
V gene: TRBV7-7; clone size: NA; D gene: TRBD2; J gene: TRBJ2-5; CDR3 protein: CASSLGSGRSYQETQYF; CDR3 DNA: TGTGCCAGCAGCTTAGGTAGCGGGAGATCGTACCAAGAGACCCAGTACTTC
V gene: TRBV7-9; clone size: few; D gene: NA; J gene: TRBJ1-2; CDR3 protein: CASSPSQGGASYGYTF; CDR3 DNA: TGTGCCAGCAGCCCTTCCCAAGGGGGGGCGAGCTATGGCTACACCTTC
V gene: TRBV4-1; clone size: NA; D gene: NA; J gene: TRBJ2-3; CDR3 protein: CASSRPGVDTQYF; CDR3 DNA: TGCGCCAGCAGCCGCCCTGGGGTAGATACGCAGTATTTT
V gene: TRBV6-1; clone size: NA; D gene: NA; J gene: TRBJ1-1; CDR3 protein: CASSDSPPGEAFF; CDR3 DNA: TGTGCCAGCAGTGATTCCCCCCCCGGTGAAGCTTTCTTT
V gene: TRBV11-3; clone size: NA; D gene: NA; J gene: TRBJ2-5; CDR3 protein: CASSFGRTSQETQYF; CDR3 DNA: TGTGCCAGCAGCTTTGGCAGGACCTCCCAAGAGACCCAGTACTTC
V gene: TRBV18; clone size: once; D gene: NA; J gene: TRBJ1-3; CDR3 protein: CASSPSVGASSGNTIYF; CDR3 DNA: TGTGCCAGCTCACCTAGTGTGGGGGCTAGCTCTGGAAACACCATATATTTT
V gene: TRBV2; clone size: NA; D gene: NA; J gene: TRBJ1-2; CDR3 protein: CASSEASGNYGYTF; CDR3 DNA: TGTGCCAGCAGTGAAGCATCTGGGAACTATGGCTACACCTTC
V gene: TRBV10-3; clone size: NA; D gene: NA; J gene: TRBJ1-2; CDR3 protein: CAISEGQNYGYTF; CDR3 DNA: TGTGCCATCAGTGAAGGACAGAACTATGGCTACACCTTC
V gene: TRBV6-5; clone size: NA; D gene: TRBD2; J gene: TRBJ2-7; CDR3 protein: CASRRAGDGAYEQYF; CDR3 DNA: TGTGCCAGCCGCCGGGCGGGAGACGGGGCCTACGAGCAGTACTTC
V gene: TRBV7-2; clone size: NA; D gene: NA; J gene: TRBJ1-2; CDR3 protein: CASSLRQQGNYGYTF; CDR3 DNA: TGTGCCAGCAGCTTACGCCAACAGGGTAACTATGGCTACACCTTC
V gene: TRBV5-8; clone size: NA; D gene: NA; J gene: TRBJ2-7; CDR3 protein: CASSSDGVEQYF; CDR3 DNA: TGTGCCAGCAGCTCGGACGGCGTGGAGCAGTACTTC
V gene: TRBV4-2; clone size: NA; D gene: TRBD2; J gene: TRBJ2-1; CDR3 protein: CASSQVSGGSSYNEQFF; CDR3 DNA: TGTGCCAGCAGCCAAGTATCGGGCGGGAGCTCCTACAATGAGCAGTTCTTC
V gene: TRBV29-1; clone size: NA; D gene: TRBD2; J gene: TRBJ2-7; CDR3 protein: CSAGLAGYEQYF; CDR3 DNA: TGCAGCGCAGGACTAGCGGGGTACGAGCAGTACTTC
V gene: TRBV23-1; clone size: NA; D gene: NA; J gene: TRBJ2-7; CDR3 protein: CASLLRGPSPQYF; CDR3 DNA: TGCGCCAGCCTTCTCCGTGGGCCCAGCCCCCAGTACTTC
V gene: TRBV7-8; clone size: NA; D gene: TRBD1; J gene: TRBJ1-1; CDR3 protein: CASSLEAGGNTEAFF; CDR3 DNA: TGTGCCAGCAGCTTAGAGGCAGGGGGAAACACTGAAGCTTTCTTT
V gene: TRBV25-1; clone size: few; D gene: NA; J gene: TRBJ1-1; CDR3 protein: CASSRQTGLGLGTEAFF; CDR3 DNA: TGTGCCAGCAGTCGCCAGACAGGATTGGGTCTCGGTACTGAAGCTTTCTTT
V gene: TRBV11-2; clone size: NA; D gene: TRBD1; J gene: TRBJ1-2; CDR3 protein: CASSSILGQENGYTF; CDR3 DNA: TGTGCCAGCAGCTCCATTTTAGGACAGGAGAATGGCTACACCTTC
V gene: TRBV6-5; clone size: NA; D gene: NA; J gene: TRBJ1-1; CDR3 protein: CASSYQGNTEAFF; CDR3 DNA: TGTGCCAGCAGTTACCAGGGGAACACTGAAGCTTTCTTT
V gene: TRBV5-6; clone size: NA; D gene: NA; J gene: TRBJ1-4; CDR3 protein: CASSPPGGNEKLFF; CDR3 DNA: TGTGCCAGCAGCCCTCCGGGGGGTAATGAAAAACTGTTTTTT
V gene: TRBV29-1; clone size: NA; D gene: NA; J gene: TRBJ1-2; CDR3 protein: CSVLQGGNYGYTF; CDR3 DNA: TGCAGCGTTTTGCAGGGAGGGAACTATGGCTACACCTTC
V gene: TRBV6-1; clone size: NA; D gene: NA; J gene: TRBJ2-1; CDR3 protein: CASIGTLDNEQFF; CDR3 DNA: TGTGCCAGCATCGGGACATTGGACAATGAGCAGTTCTTC
V gene: TRBV5-1; clone size: NA; D gene: NA; J gene: TRBJ2-7; CDR3 protein: CASSLTWGVYEQYF; CDR3 DNA: TGCGCCAGCAGCTTGACATGGGGCGTCTACGAGCAGTACTTC
V gene: TRBV25-1; clone size: NA; D gene: TRBD1; J gene: TRBJ1-2; CDR3 protein: CASSLGGVGYGYTF; CDR3 DNA: TGTGCCAGCAGTTTAGGGGGCGTCGGCTATGGCTACACCTTC